The clone carrying this TCR beta chain was detected only a few times. The sample is drawn from a study of T cells in Graves' hyperthyroidism and ophthalmopathy. Germline V lookup: CDR1 KGHDR, CDR2 SFDVKD. The ends lost 6 bases at V and 0 bases at J; junction bases unmatched: 7. The CDR3 has 16 amino acids. TCR beta CDR3 sequences were amplified from RNA transcripts. The HTBI primer set was used in a first-round RT-PCR of the TCR CDR3. One entry per CDR3 protein, called by TCRdb with MiXCR from the multiplex PCR reads. The sample shows about 500,000 distinct CDR3 sequences, around 15% of them seen only once.

The sequenced sample was blood. The receptor was derived from a young woman with Graves' hyperthyroidism. The V call is TRBV24-1, the J call TRBJ2-1; 7 bases line up with TRBD2. The CDR3 DNA reads as TGTGCCACCAGTATAAGCGGGACCCTCTCCTACAATGAGCAGTTCTTC. This encodes CATSISGTLSYNEQFF.